The clone carrying this TCR beta chain showed up just a few times. Patients picked for sequencing had shown CD8+CD57+ cell expansion detected by flow cytometry. These data are taken from a study of CD8+CD57+ T cells in acquired aplastic anemia. Study in general: DNA per sorted CD4+ or CD8+ sample ranged about 0.19 to 30 ug, averaging 3.2 ug.

Per the germline V gene, CDR1 is MRHNA and CDR2 is SNTAGT. The CDR3 is made up of 13 amino acids. Trimming removed 6 bases from V and 4 bases from J, with 13 bases in between. Genomic DNA served as template for TCR beta VDJ and CDR3 profiling. TCRdb used MiXCR to reprocess the reads, holding one entry per CDR3 protein. The profile shows around 500,000 distinct CDR3 sequences, around 32% of them singletons. The TCR sequence derives from a human donor with aplastic anemia. Sequencing input: sorted CD4+, CD8+, or CD8+CD57+ T cells (not recorded which) from PBMCs. The J gene is TRBJ2-7, the V gene TRBV6-4; possible D gene TRBD1, 5 bases. Here the CDR3 DNA reads TGTGCCAGCAGGACAGACAGATCTTACGAGCAGTACTTC. Protein sequence: CASRTDRSYEQYF.